The source of this T cell receptor beta chain is a study of T cell repertoires in cytomegalovirus infection. For the study at large: Public TCR beta signatures indicated both CMV infection and matching HLA type.

This clonotype was counted at least ten times. What it binds is unknown. The study's findings and limits: Ex vivo responses were dominated by HLA-C-restricted CMV-specific TCR beta clonotypes. Frequencies of public TCR beta families were cumulated, and this identified carriers of CMV plus the relevant HLA.

TCRdb analysed the reads with MiXCR anew, one entry per CDR3 protein. The sample consists of 600,000 to 800,000 distinct CDR3 sequences, roughly 26% of them appearing once. The sequence came from a human donor in good health (CMV status not recorded). Some clones in this sample may be carry-over from other donors' samples. The specimen sequenced was CD8+ T cells from PBMCs.

The CDR3 sequence is CASSSPSRSDEQFF. The CDR3, as DNA: TGTGCCAGCAGTTCACCATCCCGGAGCGATGAGCAGTTCTTC. This rearrangement joins TRBV28 to TRBJ2-1; D uncertain. V was cut by 4 bases and J by 8 bases, with 15 bases left in between. CDR3 length: 14 amino acids. Germline V gene lookup returns CDR1 MDHEN and CDR2 SYDVKM.